These 18 T cell receptor beta chains came from one sample sequenced in a study of T-cell reconstitution after alpha-beta-depleted transplantation in children. The TCRbeta library incorporated unique molecular identifiers. TCRdb re-called the PCR reads through MiXCR, storing one row per CDR3 protein. Among roughly 350,000 distinct CDR3 sequences listed, around 16% were seen once. The material was PBMCs, mostly from graft donor cells, obtained 360 days after TCRalphabeta/CD19-depleted stem cell transplant. These receptor sequences come from a male patient aged 2-10 years who had a stem cell transplant for acute lymphoblastic leukemia, so the T cells may come from the graft donor.

This chain links TRBV20-1 with TRBJ2-7, with 9 bases matching TRBD2. This CDR3 spans 15 amino acids. V was pared by 3 bases and J by 1 base, with 7 bases of the junction left unmatched. Germline V gene lookup returns CDR1 DFQATT and CDR2 SNEGSKA (reference sequence). The CDR3 reads CSASAGLAISYEQYF. In nucleotides, the CDR3 is TGCAGTGCTAGTGCGGGACTAGCTATTTCCTACGAGCAGTACTTC.

This chain links TRBV7-9 with TRBJ2-1; TRBD2 matches at 9 bases. CDR1 and CDR2 (germline): SEHNR, FQNEAQ (reference sequence). Unmatched junction bases numbered 14, after V lost 5 bases and J lost 6 bases. CDR3 size: 17 residues. CDR3 residues: CASSTTDGGLAANEQFF. The DNA for the CDR3 is TGTGCCAGCAGCACCACGGACGGGGGACTAGCAGCCAATGAGCAGTTCTTC. Full variable domain (outside the CDR3, taken from reference TRBV7-9 and TRBJ2-1): DTGVSQNPRHKITKRGQNVTFRCDPISEHNRLYWYRQTLGQGPEFLTYFQNEAQLEKSRLLSDRFSAERPKGSFSTLEIQRTEQGDSAMYLCASSTTDGGLAANEQFFGPGTRLTVL.

The J gene is TRBJ2-5, the V gene TRBV18; D is uncertain. The CDR3 loop spans 14 amino acids. CDR1 and CDR2 (germline): KGHSH, LQKENI. V lost 3 bases to trimming and J lost 1 base, with 9 bases between them. Here the CDR3 DNA reads TGTGCCAGCTCACCCCCTGAGCTCCAAGAGACCCAGTACTTC. Translating it yields CASSPPELQETQYF.

This chain joins TRBV7-8 and TRBJ2-6; weak D call: TRBD1 (7 bases). The ends were cut back, 1 base at V and 3 bases at J, with 19 bases in the middle. Germline V gives CDR1 SGHVS, CDR2 FQNEAQ. This CDR3 is built from 19 residues. CDR3 protein: CASSLGDRVSGSGANVLTF. The CDR3 DNA is TGTGCCAGCAGCTTAGGTGACAGGGTGTCCGGGAGTGGGGCCAACGTCCTGACTTTC.

The chain links TRBV5-5 to TRBJ2-2; possibly TRBD1 or TRBD2 for D (5 bases each). The CDR3 spans 15 residues. V dropped 3 bases and J dropped 5 bases, with 14 bases sitting between them. Germline CDR1 and CDR2: SGHKS and YYEKEE (reference sequence). The CDR3 region has the DNA TGTGCCAGCAGCTCGGGGCTCCGGTGGACCGGGGAGCTGTTTTTT. Protein sequence: CASSSGLRWTGELFF.

The V and J genes are TRBV25-1 and TRBJ1-5; D gene unclear. Deletions cut 3 bases from V and 5 bases from J, with 5 bases between. Germline V lookup: CDR1 MGHDK, CDR2 SYGVNS. This CDR3 is 12 amino acids long. CDR3 sequence reads: CASSEVDQPQHF. As DNA, the CDR3 is TGTGCCAGCAGTGAGGTCGATCAGCCCCAGCATTTT.

This clonotype appeared a few times. This chain joins TRBV9 and TRBJ2-1; 7 positions match TRBD2. V gave up 1 base and J gave up 4 bases; unmatched junction bases: 5. In germline, CDR1 is SGDLS, CDR2 YYNGEE. CDR3 length: 15 amino acids. Here the CDR3 DNA reads TGTGCCAGCAGCGTATGGGCGGGAGAGTACAATGAGCAGTTCTTC. As protein: CASSVWAGEYNEQFF.

There are a few counts of this clonotype. The chain combines TRBV28 with TRBJ2-6, with D tentatively TRBD1 (6 bases). The CDR3 is 20 residues long. The germline V gene encodes CDR1 MDHEN and CDR2 SYDVKM. V lost 6 bases and J lost 0, with 24 bases in between. The CDR3 DNA reads TGTGCCAGCAGCTACCCAGGACAGAGTACTACTTACTCTGGGGCCAACGTCCTGACTTTC. Its protein product is CASSYPGQSTTYSGANVLTF.

This chain links TRBV5-1 with TRBJ2-7; 9 nucleotides align to TRBD1. Germline V gives CDR1 SGHRS, CDR2 YFSETQ. CDR3 size: 13 residues. V was pared by 6 bases and J by 5 bases, with 6 bases of the junction left unmatched. CDR3 residues: CASKRTGANEQYF. The CDR3 region has the DNA TGCGCCAGCAAACGGACAGGGGCGAACGAGCAGTACTTC.

This clonotype has just a few counts. The chain is built from TRBV20-1 and TRBJ1-1; 7 bases map to TRBD1. With V trimmed by 6 bases and J by 0 bases, 10 bases remained unmatched. Germline values: CDR1 DFQATT, CDR2 SNEGSKA (reference sequence). CDR3 length: 15 amino acids. The CDR3 coding sequence is TGCAGTGCCTCAAGCGGCGGACAGGTGAACACTGAAGCTTTCTTT. This translates into CSASSGGQVNTEAFF.

In this sample, this clonotype turned up once. This chain connects TRBV24-1 to TRBJ2-7, with 12 bases fitting TRBD2. Germline V gives CDR1 KGHDR, CDR2 SFDVKD. The CDR3 covers 19 residues. The trim removed 1 base at V and 0 bases at J, leaving 9 bases unmatched. Here the CDR3 reads CATSDFPRLAGDTSYEQYF. Written as DNA, the CDR3 is TGTGCCACCAGTGATTTCCCCCGACTAGCGGGGGACACCTCCTACGAGCAGTACTTC.

This clonotype was counted ten times or more. The chain is built from TRBV6-5 and TRBJ2-1, with D tentatively TRBD1 (5 bases). With 5 bases removed from V and 6 bases from J, the gap between germline ends came to 14 bases. CDR1 is MNHEY and CDR2 is SVGAGI in the germline V gene. The CDR3 has 14 amino acids. CDR3 in DNA: TGTGCCAGCAGTAGGACATTCCTTGGCAATGAGCAGTTCTTC. Translating it yields CASSRTFLGNEQFF.

This chain connects TRBV4-2 to TRBJ2-3, with TRBD1 as a possible D gene (6 bases). In germline, CDR1 is LGHNA, CDR2 YNFKEQ. The length of the CDR3 is 17 residues. V gave up 1 base and J gave up 0 bases, with 14 bases separating them. This CDR3 is CASSQVLYRASTDTQYF. In nucleotides, the CDR3 is TGTGCCAGCAGCCAAGTTTTGTACAGGGCTAGCACAGATACGCAGTATTTT.

This clonotype has only a few counts. The rearrangement joins TRBV30 to TRBJ2-5; D is unclear. The CDR3 runs 15 residues. The V and J ends lost 1 base and 1 base respectively, with 13 bases between them. Per germline, CDR1 GTSNPN and CDR2 SVGIG (reference sequence). CDR3: CAWSAGGIFQETQYF. The CDR3 DNA sequence: TGTGCCTGGAGTGCGGGTGGGATATTCCAAGAGACCCAGTACTTC.

The genes are TRBV11-2 and TRBJ2-1; D gene uncertain. Germline-derived CDR1 and CDR2 are SGHAT and FQNNGV. V lost 5 bases and J 0 bases, leaving 11 bases between the germline ends. This CDR3 spans 15 amino acids. The CDR3 sequence: CASSGPLGSYNEQFF. The CDR3 DNA reads as TGTGCCAGCAGCGGCCCCCTGGGCTCCTACAATGAGCAGTTCTTC.

This chain uses TRBV5-4 with TRBJ2-5; D is unresolved. CDR3 length equals 14 residues. V shed 0 bases and J shed 1 base, with 7 bases lying between them. The V gene's germline CDR1 is SGHNT and CDR2 YYREEE (reference sequence). This CDR3 is CASSLETVQETQYF. The CDR3 DNA follows: TGTGCCAGCAGCTTGGAGACGGTCCAAGAGACCCAGTACTTC.

This clonotype was detected a few times. This chain connects TRBV7-9 to TRBJ2-1, with D maybe TRBD1 (5 bases). The germline V gene has CDR1 SEHNR and CDR2 FQNEAQ (reference sequence). This CDR3 has 14 residues. The ends were cut back, 3 bases at V and 9 bases at J, with 15 bases in the middle. CDR3 amino acids: CASSFPPPDTEQFF. The DNA of the CDR3 is TGTGCCAGCAGCTTCCCTCCCCCGGACACTGAGCAGTTCTTC.

V and J are TRBV7-3 and TRBJ2-5; TRBD1 or TRBD2 may be the D gene (5 bases each). This CDR3 is 15 amino acids long. V lost 1 base, J lost 3 bases, and 12 bases lay in between. CDR1 is SGHTA, CDR2 FQGTGA, per germline. The CDR3 DNA follows: TGTGCCAGCAGCTTAAGTGGGACGCGGGAAGAGACCCAGTACTTC. Translated, it gives CASSLSGTREETQYF.